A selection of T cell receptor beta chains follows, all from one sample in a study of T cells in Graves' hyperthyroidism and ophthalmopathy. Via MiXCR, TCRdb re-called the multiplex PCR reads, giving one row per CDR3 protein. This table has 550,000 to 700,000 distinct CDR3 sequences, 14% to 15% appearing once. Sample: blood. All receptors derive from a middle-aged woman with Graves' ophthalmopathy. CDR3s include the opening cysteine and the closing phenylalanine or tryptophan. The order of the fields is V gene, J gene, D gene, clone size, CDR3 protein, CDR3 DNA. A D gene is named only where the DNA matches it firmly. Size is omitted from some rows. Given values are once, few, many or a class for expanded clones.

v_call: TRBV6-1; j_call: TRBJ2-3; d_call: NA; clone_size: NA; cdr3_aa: CASTEGSGPSTDTQYF; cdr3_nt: TGTGCCAGCACCGAAGGGAGCGGGCCTAGCACAGATACGCAGTATTTT
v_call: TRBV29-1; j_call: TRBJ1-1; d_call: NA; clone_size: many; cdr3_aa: CSVARTNTEAFF; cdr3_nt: TGCAGCGTTGCCCGAACGAACACTGAAGCTTTCTTT
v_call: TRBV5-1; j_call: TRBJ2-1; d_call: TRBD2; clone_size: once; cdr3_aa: CASSFRTSGRAIEQFF; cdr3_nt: TGCGCCAGCAGCTTCCGGACTAGCGGGAGGGCCATTGAGCAGTTCTTC
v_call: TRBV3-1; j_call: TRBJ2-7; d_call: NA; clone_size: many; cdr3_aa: CASSQGYFSYEQYF; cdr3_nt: TGTGCCAGCAGCCAAGGCTACTTCTCCTACGAGCAGTACTTC
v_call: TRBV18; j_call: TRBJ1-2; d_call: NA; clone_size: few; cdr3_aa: CASSPQDAILYGYTF; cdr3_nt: TGTGCCAGCTCACCACAGGACGCCATCCTTTATGGCTACACCTTC
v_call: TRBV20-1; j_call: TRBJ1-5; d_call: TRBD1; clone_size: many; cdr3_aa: CSAGRQGEQPQHF; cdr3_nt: TGCAGTGCTGGTAGACAGGGTGAACAGCCCCAGCATTTT
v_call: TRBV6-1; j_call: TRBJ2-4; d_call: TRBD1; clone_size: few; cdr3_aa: CASSGTGTENIQYF; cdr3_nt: TGTGCCAGCAGTGGAACCGGGACAGAAAACATTCAGTACTTC
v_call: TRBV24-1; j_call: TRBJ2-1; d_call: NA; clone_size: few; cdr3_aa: CATSDMYNEQFF; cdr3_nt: TGTGCCACCAGTGATATGTACAATGAGCAGTTCTTC
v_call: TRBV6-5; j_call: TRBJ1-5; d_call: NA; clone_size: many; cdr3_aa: CASSFGGGLDQPQHF; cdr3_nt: TGTGCCAGCAGTTTCGGAGGAGGGTTAGATCAGCCCCAGCATTTT
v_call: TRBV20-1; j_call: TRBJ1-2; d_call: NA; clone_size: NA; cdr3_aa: CSARERGAVGYTF; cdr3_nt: TGCAGTGCTAGAGAGCGAGGTGCAGTGGGCTACACCTTC
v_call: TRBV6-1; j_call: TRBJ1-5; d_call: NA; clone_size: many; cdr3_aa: CASSEGQNQPQHF; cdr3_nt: TGTGCCAGCAGTGAAGGACAGAATCAGCCCCAGCATTTT
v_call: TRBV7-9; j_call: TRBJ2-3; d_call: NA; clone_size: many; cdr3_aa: CASSPQYF; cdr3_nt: TGTGCCAGCAGCCCCCAGTATTTT
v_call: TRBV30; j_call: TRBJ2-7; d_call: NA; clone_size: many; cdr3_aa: CAWSLGQMPYF; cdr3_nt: TGTGCCTGGAGTTTAGGACAGATGCCGTACTTC
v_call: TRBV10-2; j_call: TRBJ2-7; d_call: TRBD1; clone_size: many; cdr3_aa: CASSRDSDIIFSYEQYF; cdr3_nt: TGCGCCAGCAGCCGGGACAGCGATATCATTTTCTCCTACGAGCAGTACTTC
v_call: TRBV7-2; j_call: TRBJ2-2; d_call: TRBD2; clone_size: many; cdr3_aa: CASSWTSSTGELFF; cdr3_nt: TGTGCCAGCAGCTGGACTAGCTCAACCGGGGAGCTGTTTTTT
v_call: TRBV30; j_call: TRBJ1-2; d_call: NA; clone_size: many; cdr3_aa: CAWRESYGYTF; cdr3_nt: TGTGCCTGGAGGGAAAGCTATGGCTACACCTTC
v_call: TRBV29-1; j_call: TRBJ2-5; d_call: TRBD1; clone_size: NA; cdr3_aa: CSVPTGKSETQYF; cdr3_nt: TGCAGCGTCCCGACAGGGAAGTCAGAGACCCAGTACTTC
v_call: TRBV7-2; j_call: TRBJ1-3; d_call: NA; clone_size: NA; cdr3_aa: CASSDQARNTIYF; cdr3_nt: TGTGCCAGCAGCGACCAGGCGAGAAACACCATATATTTT
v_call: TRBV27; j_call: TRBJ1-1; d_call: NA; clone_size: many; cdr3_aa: CASRTGTLSPRTEAFF; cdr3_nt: TGTGCCAGCAGGACGGGGACACTATCTCCTAGGACGGAAGCTTTCTTT
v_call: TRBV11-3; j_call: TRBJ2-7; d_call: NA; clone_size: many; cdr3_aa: CASSLDGEQYF; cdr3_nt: TGTGCCAGCAGCTTAGATGGCGAGCAGTACTTC
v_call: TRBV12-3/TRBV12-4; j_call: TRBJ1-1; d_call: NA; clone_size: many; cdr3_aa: CASSPDGNTEAFF; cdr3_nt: TGTGCCAGCAGCCCGGACGGAAACACTGAAGCTTTCTTT
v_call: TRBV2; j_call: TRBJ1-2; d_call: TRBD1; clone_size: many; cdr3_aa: CASRQGGQGPGGYTF; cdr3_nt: TGTGCCAGCAGACAAGGGGGACAGGGGCCCGGTGGCTACACCTTC
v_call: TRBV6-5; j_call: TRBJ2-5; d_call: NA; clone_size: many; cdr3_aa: CASTPRETQYF; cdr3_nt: TGTGCCAGCACCCCCAGAGAGACCCAGTACTTC
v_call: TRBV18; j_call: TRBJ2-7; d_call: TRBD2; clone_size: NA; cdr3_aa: CASSPRTAGDISYEQYF; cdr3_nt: TGTGCCAGCTCACCACGGACAGCGGGAGATATCTCCTACGAGCAGTACTTC
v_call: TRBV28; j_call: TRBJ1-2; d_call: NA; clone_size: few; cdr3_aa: CASSLPSSTVGYTF; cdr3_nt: TGTGCCAGCAGTTTACCCTCATCGACAGTTGGCTACACCTTC
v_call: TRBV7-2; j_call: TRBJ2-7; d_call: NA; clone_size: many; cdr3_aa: CASSSGLYYEQYF; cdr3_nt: TGTGCCAGCAGCTCGGGACTTTACTACGAGCAGTACTTC
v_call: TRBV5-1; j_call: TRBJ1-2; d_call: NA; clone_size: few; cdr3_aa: CASSFSSGPNYGYTF; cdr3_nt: TGCGCCAGCAGCTTCTCGTCAGGACCCAACTATGGCTACACCTTC
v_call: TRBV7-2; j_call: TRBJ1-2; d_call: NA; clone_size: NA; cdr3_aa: CASSLARQDRGYTF; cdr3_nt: TGTGCCAGCAGCTTAGCGCGGCAGGACCGCGGCTACACCTTC
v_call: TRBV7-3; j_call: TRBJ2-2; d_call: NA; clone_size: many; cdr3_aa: CASSLGDPWTGELFF; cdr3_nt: TGTGCCAGCAGCTTAGGGGACCCCTGGACCGGGGAGCTGTTTTTT
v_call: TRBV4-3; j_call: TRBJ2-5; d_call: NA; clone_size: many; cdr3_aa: CASSQDYTEPQYF; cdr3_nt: TGCGCCAGCAGCCAAGATTATACGGAGCCCCAGTACTTC
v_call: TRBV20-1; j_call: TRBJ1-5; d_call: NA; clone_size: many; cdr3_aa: CSARPGSSNQPQHF; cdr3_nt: TGCAGTGCTAGACCAGGGAGTAGCAATCAGCCCCAGCATTTT
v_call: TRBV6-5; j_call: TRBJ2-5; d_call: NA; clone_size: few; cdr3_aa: CASSYNLSPGSQTQYF; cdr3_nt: TGTGCCAGCAGTTACAACCTGTCCCCGGGATCGCAGACCCAGTACTTC
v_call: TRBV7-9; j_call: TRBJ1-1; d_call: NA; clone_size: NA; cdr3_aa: CASSQGTADREAFF; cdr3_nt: TGTGCCAGCAGCCAAGGGACGGCGGACCGCGAAGCTTTCTTT
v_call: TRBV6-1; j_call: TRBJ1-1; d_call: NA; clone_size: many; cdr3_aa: CASSDVGQGGTEAFF; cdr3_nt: TGTGCCAGCAGTGATGTGGGTCAGGGAGGCACTGAAGCTTTCTTT
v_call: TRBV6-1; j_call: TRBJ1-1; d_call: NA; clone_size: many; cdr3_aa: CASETGQNTEAFF; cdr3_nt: TGTGCCTCCGAAACAGGGCAGAACACTGAAGCTTTCTTT
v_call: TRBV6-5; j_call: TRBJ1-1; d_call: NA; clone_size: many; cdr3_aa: CASSYSARVNTEAFF; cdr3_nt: TGTGCCAGCAGTTACAGTGCCAGGGTGAACACTGAAGCTTTCTTT
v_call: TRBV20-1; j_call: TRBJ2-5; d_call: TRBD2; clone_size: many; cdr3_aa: CSALGLPEETQYF; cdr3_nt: TGCAGTGCGCTGGGACTACCCGAGGAGACCCAGTACTTC
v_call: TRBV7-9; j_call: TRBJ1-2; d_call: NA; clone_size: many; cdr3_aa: CASSPGVSNYGYTF; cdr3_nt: TGTGCCAGCTCCCCGGGGGTTTCTAACTATGGCTACACCTTC
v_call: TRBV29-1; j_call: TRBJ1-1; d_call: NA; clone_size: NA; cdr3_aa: CSVVGGGAAQMNTEAFF; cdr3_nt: TGCAGCGTGGTGGGGGGGGGCGCGGCCCAGATGAACACTGAAGCTTTCTTT
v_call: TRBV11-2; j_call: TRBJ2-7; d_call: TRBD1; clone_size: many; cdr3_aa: CASRPDRVTTGEQYF; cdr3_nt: TGTGCCAGCAGACCAGACAGGGTCACGACTGGCGAGCAGTACTTC
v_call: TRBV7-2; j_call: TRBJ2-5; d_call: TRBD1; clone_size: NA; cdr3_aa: CASSFQGQGWETQYF; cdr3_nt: TGTGCCAGCAGCTTCCAGGGACAGGGCTGGGAGACCCAGTACTTC
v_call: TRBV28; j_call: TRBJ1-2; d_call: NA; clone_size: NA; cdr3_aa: CASSLGDIRSYTF; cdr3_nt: TGTGCCAGCAGTTTGGGAGACATCCGATCCTACACCTTC
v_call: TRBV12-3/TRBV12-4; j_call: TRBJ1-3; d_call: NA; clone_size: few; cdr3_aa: CASSPSRASGNTIYF; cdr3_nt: TGTGCCAGCAGCCCCTCCCGGGCCTCTGGAAACACCATATATTTT
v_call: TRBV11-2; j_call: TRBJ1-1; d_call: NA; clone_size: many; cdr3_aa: CASSIDWTEAFF; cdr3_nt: TGTGCCAGCAGCATTGATTGGACTGAAGCTTTCTTT
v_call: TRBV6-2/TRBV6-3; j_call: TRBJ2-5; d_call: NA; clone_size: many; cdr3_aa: CASSDLDSNQETQYF; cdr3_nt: TGTGCCAGCAGTGACCTTGACAGCAACCAAGAGACCCAGTACTTC
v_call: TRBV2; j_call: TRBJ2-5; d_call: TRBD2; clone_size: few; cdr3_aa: CASSEAAGNQGTQYF; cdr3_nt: TGTGCCAGCAGTGAAGCAGCGGGGAACCAAGGGACCCAGTACTTC
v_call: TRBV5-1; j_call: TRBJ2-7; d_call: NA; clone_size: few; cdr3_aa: CASSLTIADSYEQYF; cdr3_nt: TGCGCCAGCAGCTTGACGATCGCAGACTCCTACGAGCAGTACTTC
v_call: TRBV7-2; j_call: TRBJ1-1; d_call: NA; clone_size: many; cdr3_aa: CASSLNGVNTEAFF; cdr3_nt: TGTGCCAGCAGCTTAAACGGAGTGAACACTGAAGCTTTCTTT
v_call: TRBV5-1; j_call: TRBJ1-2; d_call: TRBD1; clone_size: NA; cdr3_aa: CASRPTGAHPYGYTF; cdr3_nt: TGCGCCAGCCGACCCACAGGGGCCCATCCCTATGGCTACACCTTC
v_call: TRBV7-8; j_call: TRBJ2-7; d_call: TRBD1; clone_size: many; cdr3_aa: CASSLDRGLREQYF; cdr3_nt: TGTGCCAGCAGCTTAGACAGGGGGCTACGCGAGCAGTACTTC
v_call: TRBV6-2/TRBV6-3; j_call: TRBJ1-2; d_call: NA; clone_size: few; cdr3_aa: CASSVGLNYGYTF; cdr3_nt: TGTGCCAGCAGTGTAGGACTGAACTATGGCTACACCTTC